The rows below give T cell receptor beta chains drawn from one sample of a study of T-cell reconstitution after alpha-beta-depleted transplantation in children. TCRdb re-analysed the PCR reads in MiXCR, keeping a single row per CDR3 protein. In the table there are hundreds of thousands of distinct CDR3 sequences, approximately 15% of which are singletons. This specimen consisted of PBMCs from the stem cell graft donor, obtained from the stem cell graft. The source is a human donor who donated a stem cell graft to a child with acute myeloid leukemia. Each CDR3 is given with its conserved first and last residue. Fields, in order: CDR3 DNA, CDR3 protein, clone size, J gene, V gene, D gene. A D gene is named only where the DNA matches it firmly. Only some rows state a clone size, as once, few, many or a class for expanded clones.

TGCGCCAGCAGCTTGCAGTCCGAGACCCAGTACTTC CASSLQSETQYF . TRBJ2-5 TRBV5-1 .
TGTGCCACCAGTTACACCGGGGAGCTGTTTTTT CATSYTGELFF few TRBJ2-2 TRBV15 .
TGTGCCAGCAGTTTAATGGCAGCGGAAGATACGCAGTATTTT CASSLMAAEDTQYF . TRBJ2-3 TRBV27 .
TGTGCCAGCAGTAAGGGACAGGCTGATCTAGAGACCCAGTACTTC CASSKGQADLETQYF few TRBJ2-5 TRBV12-3/TRBV12-4 TRBD1
TGTGCCAGCAGTTATTCGGAGGGGTCTCGTAAAGAGACCCAGTACTTC CASSYSEGSRKETQYF . TRBJ2-5 TRBV6-5 .
TGTGCCACCCGTGGGGAGACAGATACGCAGTATTTT CATRGETDTQYF . TRBJ2-3 TRBV2 .
TGTGCCAGCAGGACGGCCACTGAAGCTTTCTTT CASRTATEAFF many TRBJ1-1 TRBV6-2/TRBV6-3 .
TGTGCCAGCAGCGCCGGATCAGAGACCCAGTACTTC CASSAGSETQYF . TRBJ2-5 TRBV21-1 .
TGTGCCAGCAGTTACTCGGAAGGCAGGGGGAAGTACGAGCAGTACTTC CASSYSEGRGKYEQYF few TRBJ2-7 TRBV6-5 TRBD1
TGTGCCAGCAGTTTTTCGCCGGGGACAGGGACCGGGGAGCTGTTTTTT CASSFSPGTGTGELFF . TRBJ2-2 TRBV12-3/TRBV12-4 TRBD1
TGTGCCAGCAGCCAGGGAGGGGCCCCCAATGAGCAGTTCTTC CASSQGGAPNEQFF few TRBJ2-1 TRBV6-2/TRBV6-3 TRBD2
TGCAGTGCTGCCGGGACCAATGAGCAGTTCTTC CSAAGTNEQFF many TRBJ2-1 TRBV20-1 .
TGTGCCAGCAGTTTAGGTTTGAGCATGAACACTGAAGCTTTCTTT CASSLGLSMNTEAFF few TRBJ1-1 TRBV7-9 .
TGTGCCAGCAGTTTAAGCCAGGGCACAGATACGCAGTATTTT CASSLSQGTDTQYF few TRBJ2-3 TRBV28 .
TGTGCCAGCAGCTTACGTAGAGGGACAGGGGTCTACGAGCAGTACTTC CASSLRRGTGVYEQYF . TRBJ2-7 TRBV11-1 TRBD1
TGTGCCAGCAGTTACTCGAGAGGGATTAATGGCTACACCTTC CASSYSRGINGYTF many TRBJ1-2 TRBV6-5 .
TGCAGTGCGGGGCGAACCGGGGAGCTGTTTTTT CSAGRTGELFF . TRBJ2-2 TRBV20-1 .
TGTGCCAGCTCACCGTACCCTGCCAGGGGAGGCTACACCTTC CASSPYPARGGYTF . TRBJ1-2 TRBV18 .
TGTGCCAGCAGCTTAGAAAAGATAGCGGGGGGCAACAATGAGCAGTTCTTC CASSLEKIAGGNNEQFF . TRBJ2-1 TRBV7-9 TRBD2
TGCGCCAGCAGCCAAGACCCTCTGACAGGGGGTAAAGGCTACACCTTC CASSQDPLTGGKGYTF few TRBJ1-2 TRBV4-3 TRBD1
TGTGCCAGCAGCTTAGTCCGGGACAGGGAAGAGACCCAGTACTTC CASSLVRDREETQYF . TRBJ2-5 TRBV11-1 TRBD1
TGTGCCAGCAGCCAAGGGATAGACGGGAACTATGGCTACACCTTC CASSQGIDGNYGYTF . TRBJ1-2 TRBV4-2 .
TGCAGCGTTGAGGAGGGGGAAGGCAATCAGCCCCAGCATTTT CSVEEGEGNQPQHF many TRBJ1-5 TRBV29-1 .